Below are 3 T cell receptor beta chains sequenced from a single sample in a study of T cells in Graves' hyperthyroidism and ophthalmopathy. Amplified TCR beta CDR3 regions came from RNA transcripts. The HTBI primer set served for first-round RT-PCR of the TCR CDR3. TCRdb fed the multiplex PCR reads into MiXCR, producing one record per CDR3 protein. The table has a few hundred thousand distinct CDR3 sequences, around 46% seen once. The sample was peripheral blood or thyroid tissue (not recorded which). These receptors were obtained from a woman in her late teens or twenties with Graves' hyperthyroidism.

The chain uses TRBV7-8 and TRBJ2-3; possibly TRBD2 for D (6 bases). The CDR3 has 13 amino acids. The ends were cut back, 5 bases at V and 6 bases at J, with 12 bases in the middle. The V gene's germline CDR1 is SGHVS and CDR2 FQNEAQ. As DNA, the CDR3 is TGTGCCAGCAGCCCTCAGCTAGCGGATACGCAGTATTTT. It codes for CASSPQLADTQYF.

This clonotype was counted ten times or more. V and J are TRBV7-8 and TRBJ1-2, with TRBD1 as a possible D gene (5 bases). The CDR3 has 15 residues. Per the germline V gene, CDR1 is SGHVS and CDR2 is FQNEAQ. Trimming cost V 5 bases and J 4 bases, with 17 bases left between them. The CDR3 region has the DNA TGTGCCAGCAGCCCAACACTGGGGCGCGGCTATGGCTACACCTTC. It codes for CASSPTLGRGYGYTF.

This clonotype has only a few counts. This chain links TRBV7-3 with TRBJ2-7; the match to TRBD2 covers 14 bases. The ends lost 5 bases at V and 2 bases at J; junction bases unmatched: 8. The CDR3 contains 17 residues. Germline V gives CDR1 SGHTA, CDR2 FQGTGA. In DNA, the CDR3 is TGTGCCAGCAGCCGTCTGACTAGCGGGAGGGCCCCCTACGAGCAGTACTTC. Amino acids: CASSRLTSGRAPYEQYF.